This passage covers 5 T cell receptor beta chains from one sample sequenced in a study of blood T cells in healthy people across ages. Alongside a J-beta primer mix, a sample-barcoded 5' primer served in a second PCR lasting 7 to 11 cycles. TCRdb reprocessed the 5' RACE reads with MiXCR, giving one entry per CDR3 protein. This table holds fewer than 750,000 distinct CDR3 sequences, 40% to 65% found once. The sequencing sample was made of blood. The receptors here all came from an elderly woman in good health.

The V call is TRBV7-2, the J call TRBJ2-3; TRBD2 matches at 10 bases. V shed 2 bases and J 0 bases; nucleotides not matched to a gene: 8. The CDR3 sequence is 18 residues long. Germline assignment: CDR1 SGHTA and CDR2 FQGNSA. This chain's CDR3 is CASSLFLAGVPSTDTQYF. CDR3 in DNA: TGTGCCAGCAGCTTATTCCTAGCGGGAGTTCCTAGCACAGATACGCAGTATTTT.

This clonotype was recorded only once. CDR3 sequence reads: CASSSLGGAILRNEQFF. DNA for the CDR3: TGTGCCAGCAGCTCACTTGGGGGGGCAATCCTTAGGAATGAGCAGTTCTTC. This chain connects TRBV5-6 to TRBJ2-1; D possibly corresponds to TRBD2 (7 bases). CDR1 and CDR2 (germline): SGHDT, YYEEEE. Deletions cut 3 bases from V and 7 bases from J, with 23 bases between. The CDR3 length is 17 residues. Full variable domain (missing parts from reference TRBV5-6 and TRBJ2-1): DAGVTQSPTHLIKTRGQQVTLRCSPKSGHDTVSWYQQALGQGPQFIFQYYEEEERQRGNFPDRFSGHQFPNYSSELNVNALLLGDSALYLCASSSLGGAILRNEQFFGPGTRLTVL.

The chain carries TRBV12-3 or TRBV12-4 and TRBJ1-6, with D possibly matching TRBD1 (6 bases). Trimming removed 1 base from V and 10 bases from J, with 11 bases in between. This CDR3 contains 14 residues. The CDR3 bases are TGTGCCAGCAGTTTAGACAGGGTGATCTCACCCCTCCACTTT. This gives the protein CASSLDRVISPLHF.

The CDR3 is CASSLGPGGHTQYF. The CDR3 DNA is TGTGCCAGCAGCTTAGGCCCAGGGGGCCATACGCAGTATTTT. The J gene is TRBJ2-3, the V gene TRBV7-2, with 8 bases aligning to TRBD1. The CDR3 is made up of 14 amino acids. CDR1 and CDR2 from the germline V gene are SGHTA and FQGNSA. Trimming cost V 1 base and J 7 bases; bases outside gene matches: 4.

This clonotype appeared a few times. CDR3 DNA sequence: TGTGCCAGCAGCCAGACCGGGGTCCAAGAGACCCAGTACTTC. Protein product: CASSQTGVQETQYF. The genes are TRBV7-3 and TRBJ2-5; D may be TRBD2 (5 bases). V dropped 5 bases and J dropped 1 base, with 11 bases sitting between them. Germline lookup yields CDR1 SGHTA and CDR2 FQGTGA. The CDR3 totals 14 residues.